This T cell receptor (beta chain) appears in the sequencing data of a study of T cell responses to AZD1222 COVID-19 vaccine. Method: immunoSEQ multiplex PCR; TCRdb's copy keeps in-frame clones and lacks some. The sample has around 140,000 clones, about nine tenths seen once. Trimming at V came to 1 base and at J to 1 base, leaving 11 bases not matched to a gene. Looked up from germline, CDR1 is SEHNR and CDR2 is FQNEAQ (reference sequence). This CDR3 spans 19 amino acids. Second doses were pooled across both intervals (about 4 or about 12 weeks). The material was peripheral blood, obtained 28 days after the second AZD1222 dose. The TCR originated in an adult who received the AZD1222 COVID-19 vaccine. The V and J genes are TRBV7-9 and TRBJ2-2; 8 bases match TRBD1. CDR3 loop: CASSLVVRTGSQNTGELFF. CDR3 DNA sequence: TGTGCCAGCAGCTTAGTAGTCAGGACAGGGTCGCAGAACACCGGGGAGCTGTTTTTT. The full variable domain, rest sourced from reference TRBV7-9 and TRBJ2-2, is DTGVSQNPRHKITKRGQNVTFRCDPISEHNRLYWYRQTLGQGPEFLTYFQNEAQLEKSRLLSDRFSAERPKGSFSTLEIQRTEQGDSAMYLCASSLVVRTGSQNTGELFFGEGSRLTVL.